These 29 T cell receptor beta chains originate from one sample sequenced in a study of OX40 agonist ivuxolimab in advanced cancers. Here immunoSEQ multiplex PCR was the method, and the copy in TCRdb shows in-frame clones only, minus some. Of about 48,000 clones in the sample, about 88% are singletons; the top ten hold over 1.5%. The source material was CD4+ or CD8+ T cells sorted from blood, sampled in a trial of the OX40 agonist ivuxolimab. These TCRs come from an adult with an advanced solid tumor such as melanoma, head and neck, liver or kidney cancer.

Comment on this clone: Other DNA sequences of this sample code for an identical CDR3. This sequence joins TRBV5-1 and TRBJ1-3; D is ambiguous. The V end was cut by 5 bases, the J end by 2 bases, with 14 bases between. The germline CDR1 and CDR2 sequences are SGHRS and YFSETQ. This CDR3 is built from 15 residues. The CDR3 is CASSLTGITGNTIYF. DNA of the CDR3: TGCGCCAGCAGTCTCACCGGTATTACTGGAAACACCATATATTTT.

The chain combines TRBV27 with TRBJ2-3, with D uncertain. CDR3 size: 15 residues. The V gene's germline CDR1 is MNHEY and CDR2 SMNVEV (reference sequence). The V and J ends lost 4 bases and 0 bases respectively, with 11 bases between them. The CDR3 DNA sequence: TGTGCCAGCAGTTCGGATGGGATTAGCACAGATACGCAGTATTTT. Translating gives CASSSDGISTDTQYF.

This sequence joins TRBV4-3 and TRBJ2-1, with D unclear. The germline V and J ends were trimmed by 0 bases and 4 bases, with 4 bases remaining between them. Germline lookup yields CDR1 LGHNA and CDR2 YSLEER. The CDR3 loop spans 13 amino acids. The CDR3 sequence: CASSQEGYNEQFF. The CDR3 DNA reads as TGCGCCAGCAGCCAAGAAGGGTACAATGAGCAGTTCTTC.

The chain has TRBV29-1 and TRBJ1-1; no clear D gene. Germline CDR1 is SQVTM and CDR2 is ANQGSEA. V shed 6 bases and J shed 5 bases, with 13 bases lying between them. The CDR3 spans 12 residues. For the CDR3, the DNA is TGCAGCGTCGGAATTACCGGGACTGAAGCTTTCTTT. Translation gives CSVGITGTEAFF. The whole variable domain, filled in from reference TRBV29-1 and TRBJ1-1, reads SAVISQKPSRDICQRGTSLTIQCQVDSQVTMMFWYRQQPGQSLTLIATANQGSEATYESGFVIDKFPISRPNLTFSTLTVSNMSPEDSSIYLCSVGITGTEAFFGQGTRLTVV.

This chain's CDR3 is CASSGRLAGKNIQYF. In nucleotides, the CDR3 is TGTGCCAGTAGTGGCCGACTAGCAGGCAAAAACATTCAGTACTTC. This chain connects TRBV19 to TRBJ2-4, with 7 bases that match TRBD2. V lost 5 bases and J lost 3; bases outside the gene matches: 7. CDR3 length: 15 amino acids. The germline CDR1 and CDR2 sequences are LNHDA and SQIVND (reference sequence).

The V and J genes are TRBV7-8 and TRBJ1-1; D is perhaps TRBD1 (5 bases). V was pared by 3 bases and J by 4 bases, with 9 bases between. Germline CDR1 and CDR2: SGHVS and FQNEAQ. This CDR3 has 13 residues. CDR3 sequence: CASSFSGATEAFF. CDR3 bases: TGTGCCAGCAGCTTCAGTGGGGCCACTGAAGCTTTCTTT. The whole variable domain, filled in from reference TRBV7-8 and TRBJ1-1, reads GAGVSQSPRYKVAKRGQDVALRCDPISGHVSLFWYQQALGQGPEFLTYFQNEAQLDKSGLPSDRFFAERPEGSVSTLKIQRTQQEDSAVYLCASSFSGATEAFFGQGTRLTVV.

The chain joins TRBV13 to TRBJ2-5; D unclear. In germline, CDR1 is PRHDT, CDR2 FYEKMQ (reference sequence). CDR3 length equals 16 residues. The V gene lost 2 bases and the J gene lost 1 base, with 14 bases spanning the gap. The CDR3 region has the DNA TGTGCCAGCAGCTTAACATTAGGTGACTCCCAAGAGACCCAGTACTTC. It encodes CASSLTLGDSQETQYF.

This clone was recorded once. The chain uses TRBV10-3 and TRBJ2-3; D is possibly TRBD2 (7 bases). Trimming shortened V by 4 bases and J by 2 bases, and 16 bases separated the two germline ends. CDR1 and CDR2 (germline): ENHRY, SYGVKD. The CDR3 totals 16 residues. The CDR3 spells CAISAGEGTSTDTQYF. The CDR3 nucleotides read TGTGCCATCAGTGCCGGGGAGGGGACATCCACAGATACGCAGTATTTT.

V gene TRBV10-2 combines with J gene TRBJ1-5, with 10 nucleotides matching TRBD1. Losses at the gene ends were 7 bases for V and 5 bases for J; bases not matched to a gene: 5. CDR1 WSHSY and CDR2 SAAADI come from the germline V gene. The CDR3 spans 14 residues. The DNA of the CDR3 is TGCGCCAGCACTAGGACAGGGGGGGATCAGCCCCAGCATTTT. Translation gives CASTRTGGDQPQHF.

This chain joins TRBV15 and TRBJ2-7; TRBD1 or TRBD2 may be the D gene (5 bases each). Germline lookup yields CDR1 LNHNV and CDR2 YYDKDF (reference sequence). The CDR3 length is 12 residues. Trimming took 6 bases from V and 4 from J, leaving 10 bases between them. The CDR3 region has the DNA TGTGCCACCAGTCGGGACGGATACGAGCAGTACTTC. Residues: CATSRDGYEQYF.

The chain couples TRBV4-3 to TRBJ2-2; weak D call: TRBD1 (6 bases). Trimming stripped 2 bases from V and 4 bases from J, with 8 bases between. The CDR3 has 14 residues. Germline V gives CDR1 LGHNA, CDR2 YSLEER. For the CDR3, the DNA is TGCGCCAGCAGCCAACGGACAGTCACCGGGGAGCTGTTTTTT. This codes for CASSQRTVTGELFF.

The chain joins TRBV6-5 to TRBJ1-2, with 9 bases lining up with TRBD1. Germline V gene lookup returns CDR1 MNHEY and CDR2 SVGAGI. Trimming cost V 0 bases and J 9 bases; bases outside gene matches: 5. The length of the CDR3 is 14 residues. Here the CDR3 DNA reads TGTGCCAGCAGTTACTCGGGGACAGGGAAGAGCTACACCTTC. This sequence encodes CASSYSGTGKSYTF.

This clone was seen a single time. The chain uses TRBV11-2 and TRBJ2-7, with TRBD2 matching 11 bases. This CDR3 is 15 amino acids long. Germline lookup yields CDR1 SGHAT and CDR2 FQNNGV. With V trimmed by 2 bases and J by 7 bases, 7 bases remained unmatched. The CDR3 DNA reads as TGTGCCAGCAGCTTAAGCGTAGCGGGAGGGGGTGAGCAGTACTTC. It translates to CASSLSVAGGGEQYF.

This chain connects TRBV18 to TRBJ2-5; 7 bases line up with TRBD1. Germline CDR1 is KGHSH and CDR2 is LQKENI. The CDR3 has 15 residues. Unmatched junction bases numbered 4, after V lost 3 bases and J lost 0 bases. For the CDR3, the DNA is TGTGCCAGCTCACCCCAACAGGGGTACCAAGAGACCCAGTACTTC. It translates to CASSPQQGYQETQYF. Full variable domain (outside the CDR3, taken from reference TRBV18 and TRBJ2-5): NAGVMQNPRHLVRRRGQEARLRCSPMKGHSHVYWYRQLPEEGLKFMVYLQKENIIDESGMPKERFSAEFPKEGPSILRIQQVVRGDSAAYFCASSPQQGYQETQYFGPGTRLLVL.

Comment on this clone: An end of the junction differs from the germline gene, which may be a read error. The CDR3 DNA is TGCGCCAGCAGCTTAAACCGACTAGCGGGGGGGCTCGGTTTTGACTTC. Translated: CASSLNRLAGGLGFDF. The chain is built from TRBV5-1 and TRBJ2-5; 14 bases map to TRBD2. In germline, CDR1 is SGHRS, CDR2 YFSETQ. This CDR3 is built from 16 residues.

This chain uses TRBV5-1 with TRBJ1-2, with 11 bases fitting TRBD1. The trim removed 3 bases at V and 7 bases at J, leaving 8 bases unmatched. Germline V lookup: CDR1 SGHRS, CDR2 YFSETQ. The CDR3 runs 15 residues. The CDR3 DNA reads TGCGCCAGCAGCTCGGACAGGGGGCGCGGGGCTGGCTACACCTTC. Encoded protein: CASSSDRGRGAGYTF.

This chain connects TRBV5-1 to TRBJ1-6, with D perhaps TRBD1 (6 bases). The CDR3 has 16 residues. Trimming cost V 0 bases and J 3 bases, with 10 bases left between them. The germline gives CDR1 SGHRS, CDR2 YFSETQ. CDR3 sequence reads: CASSLDGQIYNSPLHF. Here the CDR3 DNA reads TGCGCCAGCAGCTTGGACGGACAGATCTATAATTCACCCCTCCACTTT.

The CDR3 protein is CASSYGVPNTGELFF. CDR3 sequence (DNA): TGCGCCAGCAGCTACGGGGTCCCCAACACCGGGGAGCTGTTTTTT. The chain couples TRBV5-1 to TRBJ2-2; the D gene is possibly TRBD2 (5 bases). V was shortened by 3 bases and J by 2 bases, with 11 bases between the two germline ends. In germline, CDR1 is SGHRS, CDR2 YFSETQ. CDR3 length equals 15 residues. The full variable domain, completed using reference TRBV5-1 and TRBJ2-2, is KAGVTQTPRYLIKTRGQQVTLSCSPISGHRSVSWYQQTPGQGLQFLFEYFSETQRNKGNFPGRFSGRQFSNSRSEMNVSTLELGDSALYLCASSYGVPNTGELFFGEGSRLTVL.

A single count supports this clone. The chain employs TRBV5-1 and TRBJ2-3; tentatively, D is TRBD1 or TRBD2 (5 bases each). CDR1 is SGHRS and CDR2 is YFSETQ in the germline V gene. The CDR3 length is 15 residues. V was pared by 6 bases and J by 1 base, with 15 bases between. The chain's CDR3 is CASMERQGGTDTQYF. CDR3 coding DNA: TGCGCCAGCATGGAGCGGCAGGGCGGCACAGATACGCAGTATTTT.

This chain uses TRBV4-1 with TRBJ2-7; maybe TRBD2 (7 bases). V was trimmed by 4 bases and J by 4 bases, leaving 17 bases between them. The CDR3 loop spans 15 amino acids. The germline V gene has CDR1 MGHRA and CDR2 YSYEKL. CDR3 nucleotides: TGCGCCAGCAGCCGTCTGGGGGGGGCTGGGTACGAGCAGTACTTC. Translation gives CASSRLGGAGYEQYF.

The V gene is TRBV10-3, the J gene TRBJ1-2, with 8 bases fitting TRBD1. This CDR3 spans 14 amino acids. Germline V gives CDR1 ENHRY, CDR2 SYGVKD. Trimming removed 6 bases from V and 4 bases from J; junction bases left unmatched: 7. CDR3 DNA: TGTGCCATCAGGGGACAGGACCCCACCTATGGCTACACCTTC. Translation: CAIRGQDPTYGYTF.

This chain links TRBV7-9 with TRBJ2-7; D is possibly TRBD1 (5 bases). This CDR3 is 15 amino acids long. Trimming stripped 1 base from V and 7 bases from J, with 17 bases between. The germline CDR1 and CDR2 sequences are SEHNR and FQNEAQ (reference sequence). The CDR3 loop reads CASSLGAGFIREQYF. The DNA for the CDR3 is TGTGCCAGCAGCTTAGGGGCAGGGTTTATTCGGGAGCAGTACTTC.

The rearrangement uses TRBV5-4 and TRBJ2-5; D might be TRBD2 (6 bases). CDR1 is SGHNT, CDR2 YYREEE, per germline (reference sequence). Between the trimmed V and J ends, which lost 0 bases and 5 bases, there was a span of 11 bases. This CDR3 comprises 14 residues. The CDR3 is CASSLVEAGETQYF. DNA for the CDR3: TGTGCCAGCAGCTTGGTGGAGGCGGGGGAGACCCAGTACTTC. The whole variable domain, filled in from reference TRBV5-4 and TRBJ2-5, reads ETGVTQSPTHLIKTRGQQVTLRCSSQSGHNTVSWYQQALGQGPQFIFQYYREEENGRGNFPPRFSGLQFPNYSSELNVNALELDDSALYLCASSLVEAGETQYFGPGTRLLVL.

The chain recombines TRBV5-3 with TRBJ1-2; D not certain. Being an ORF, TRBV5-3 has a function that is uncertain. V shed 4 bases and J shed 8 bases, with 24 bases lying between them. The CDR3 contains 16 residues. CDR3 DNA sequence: TGTGCCAGAAGCGACGCCTCCAGGCAGGCCTCTTTAGGCTACACCTTC. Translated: CARSDASRQASLGYTF.

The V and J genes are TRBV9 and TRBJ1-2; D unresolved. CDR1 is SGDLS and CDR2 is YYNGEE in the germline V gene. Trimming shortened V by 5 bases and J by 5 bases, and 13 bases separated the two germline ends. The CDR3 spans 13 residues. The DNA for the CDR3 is TGTGCCAGCAGAGGGCGCTTAGAATATGGCTACACCTTC. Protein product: CASRGRLEYGYTF.

The CDR3 bases are TGTGCCAGCAGCCTGGGTCCGGGCTATGAGCAGTTCTTC. Amino acid sequence: CASSLGPGYEQFF. J is TRBJ2-1 and V is TRBV6-6; D remains ambiguous. This CDR3 is 13 amino acids long. The V gene lost 6 bases and the J gene lost 8 bases, with 14 bases spanning the gap. Germline V CDR1 and CDR2: MNHNY, SVGAGI (reference sequence).

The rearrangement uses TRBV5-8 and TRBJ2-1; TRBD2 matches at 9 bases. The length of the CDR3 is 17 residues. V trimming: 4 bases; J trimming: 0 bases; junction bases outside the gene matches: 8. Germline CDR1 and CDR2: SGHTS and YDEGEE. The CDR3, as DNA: TGTGCCAGCAGCGATAGCGGGAGAGGGGCCTCCTACAATGAGCAGTTCTTC. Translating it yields CASSDSGRGASYNEQFF.

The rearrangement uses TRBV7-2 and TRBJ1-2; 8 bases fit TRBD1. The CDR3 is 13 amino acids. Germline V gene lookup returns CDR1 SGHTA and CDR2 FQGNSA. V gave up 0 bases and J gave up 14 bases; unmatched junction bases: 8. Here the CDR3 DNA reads TGTGCCAGCAGCTTAGCCGGGACAGGAGGGAGGACCTTC. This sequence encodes CASSLAGTGGRTF.

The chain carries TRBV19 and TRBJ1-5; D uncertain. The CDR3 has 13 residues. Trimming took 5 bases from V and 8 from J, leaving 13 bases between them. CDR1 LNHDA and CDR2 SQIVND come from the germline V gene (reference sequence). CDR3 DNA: TGTGCCAGTAGTCGAGGAGCTAAAGAGCCCCAGCATTTT. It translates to CASSRGAKEPQHF. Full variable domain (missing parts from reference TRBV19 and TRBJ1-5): DGGITQSPKYLFRKEGQNVTLSCEQNLNHDAMYWYRQDPGQGLRLIYYSQIVNDFQKGDIAEGYSVSREKKESFPLTVTSAQKNPTAFYLCASSRGAKEPQHFGDGTRLSIL.